The next 21 T cell receptor beta chains were all read from a single sample in a study of T cells of healthy individuals (dated by TCRdb to the late 2010s). The method behind the library was 5' RACE. This sample was sequenced with an Illumina MiSeq. TCRdb took the public reads, trimmed them with fastp at Q25, ran MiXCR for clone calling and kept in-frame beta chains. CDR3 protein sequences are deduplicated, and each keeps its most common genes and DNA. The sample table lists about 96,000 distinct CDR3 sequences, 17% of them with a count of one. Around 6.5% of the sample comes from the top ten. The source is a human donor in good health.

Only a few counts were recorded for this clonotype. This chain connects TRBV20-1 to TRBJ2-7, with 14 bases lining up with TRBD2. Trimming removed 2 bases from V and 6 bases from J; junction bases left unmatched: 12. This CDR3 contains 17 residues. CDR1 is DFQATT, CDR2 SNEGSKA, per germline (reference sequence). This chain's CDR3 is CSARHYGTSGRGIEQYF. The CDR3 region has the DNA TGCAGTGCTAGACATTATGGGACTAGCGGGAGAGGGATCGAGCAGTACTTC.

This clonotype was seen repeatedly, ten times or more. V is TRBV7-6 and J is TRBJ2-7; TRBD1 matches 9 bases. This CDR3 contains 14 residues. Trimming took 4 bases from V and 4 from J; bases not matched to a gene: 5. Germline CDR1 and CDR2: SGHVS and FNYEAQ. Here the CDR3 DNA reads TGTGCCAGCAGCTCGGGACAGGGAACGTACGAGCAGTACTTC. Translated, it gives CASSSGQGTYEQYF.

This clonotype was counted at least ten times. The chain links TRBV20-1 to TRBJ2-2; 7 bases agree with TRBD2. Trimming took 0 bases from V and 0 from J; bases not matched to a gene: 7. This CDR3 is built from 17 residues. Germline CDR1 reads DFQATT; CDR2 reads SNEGSKA (reference sequence). CDR3 loop: CSAREEGRGTNTGELFF. The CDR3 coding sequence is TGCAGTGCTAGAGAGGAGGGGCGGGGGACGAACACCGGGGAGCTGTTTTTT.

This clonotype was recorded a few times. The gene calls are TRBV4-2 and TRBJ1-5, with D unresolved. V was clipped by 0 bases and J by 0 bases, with 6 bases between them. The germline CDR1 and CDR2 sequences are LGHNA and YNFKEQ. The CDR3 length is 15 residues. CDR3 protein: CASSQDWDSNQPQHF. For the CDR3, the DNA is TGTGCCAGCAGCCAAGACTGGGATAGCAATCAGCCCCAGCATTTT.

This clonotype was picked up many times. V usage is TRBV9 and J usage is TRBJ1-6, with a tentative D call TRBD1 (5 bases). The germline V gene encodes CDR1 SGDLS and CDR2 YYNGEE. Between the trimmed V and J ends, which lost 4 bases and 8 bases, there was a span of 13 bases. The CDR3 runs to 14 residues. CDR3 residues: CASSIRARDSPLHF. DNA of the CDR3: TGTGCCAGCAGCATCAGGGCAAGGGATTCACCCCTCCACTTT.

CDR3 residues: CASSLGQRNTEAFF. The CDR3 region has the DNA TGTGCCAGCAGCTTGGGACAAAGGAACACTGAAGCTTTCTTT. The chain carries TRBV7-8 and TRBJ1-1, with a possible D match to TRBD1 (6 bases). V was cut by 3 bases and J by 1 base, with 9 bases left in between. Germline V gene data show CDR1 as SGHVS and CDR2 as FQNEAQ. CDR3 size: 14 residues.

This chain joins TRBV5-6 and TRBJ1-4, with a weak D call TRBD1 (5 bases). The germline V and J ends were trimmed by 4 bases and 7 bases, with 20 bases remaining between them. The CDR3 contains 16 residues. CDR1 is SGHDT and CDR2 is YYEEEE in the germline V gene. The CDR3 DNA reads TGTGCCAGCAGCGATGGGACTTTCCAGCTTGGTGAAAAACTGTTTTTT. It translates to CASSDGTFQLGEKLFF.

The V and J genes are TRBV9 and TRBJ2-3; the D is unclear. This CDR3 is 12 amino acids long. Germline V gene lookup returns CDR1 SGDLS and CDR2 YYNGEE. The germline V and J ends were trimmed by 8 bases and 2 bases, with 9 bases remaining between them. The CDR3 spells CASGGHTDTQYF. Written as DNA, the CDR3 is TGTGCCAGTGGCGGCCACACAGATACGCAGTATTTT. The complete variable domain, with remaining parts taken from reference TRBV9 and TRBJ2-3, reads DSGVTQTPKHLITATGQRVTLRCSPRSGDLSVYWYQQSLDQGLQFLIQYYNGEERAKGNILERFSAQQFPDLHSELNLSSLELGDSALYFCASGGHTDTQYFGPGTRLTVL.

The V call is TRBV6-2 or TRBV6-3, the J call TRBJ2-7; maybe TRBD2 (5 bases). Trimming removed 6 bases from V and 5 bases from J, with 14 bases in between. Per the germline V gene, CDR1 is MNHEY and CDR2 is SVGEGT. CDR3 length: 13 amino acids. CDR3 in amino acids: CASRRGWGDEQYF. For the CDR3, the DNA is TGTGCCAGCAGACGGGGATGGGGTGACGAGCAGTACTTC.

The genes are TRBV4-1 and TRBJ2-7; unclear D gene. The CDR3 consists of 13 residues. The germline V and J ends were trimmed by 3 bases and 1 base, with 7 bases remaining between them. CDR1 and CDR2 (germline): MGHRA, YSYEKL. The CDR3 region is CASSQGWSYEQYF. CDR3 nucleotide sequence: TGCGCCAGCAGCCAGGGTTGGTCCTACGAGCAGTACTTC.

Only a few counts were recorded for this clonotype. The rearrangement joins TRBV7-2 to TRBJ2-1; 9 bases line up with TRBD1. J gave up 8 bases and V 5 bases, and 4 bases lay outside the gene matches. The CDR3 covers 13 residues. Germline CDR1 reads SGHTA; CDR2 reads FQGNSA. The CDR3 DNA sequence: TGTGCCAGCAGCCTCCGGACAGGGGATGAGCAGTTCTTC. Protein: CASSLRTGDEQFF.

The chain uses TRBV20-1 and TRBJ1-2; 12 nucleotides align to TRBD1. The V segment lost 6 bases and the J segment 7 bases; nucleotides outside the gene matches: 15. The CDR3 runs to 16 residues. CDR1 is DFQATT and CDR2 is SNEGSKA in the germline V gene (reference sequence). CDR3 protein: CSAERDRGRRMGGYTF. In DNA form, the CDR3 reads TGCAGTGCGGAGAGGGACAGGGGGCGCAGAATGGGTGGCTACACCTTC.

Notes on this clonotype: One end of the junction varies from germline; a read error may be responsible. V is TRBV15 and J is TRBJ2-3; D ambiguous. Looked up from germline, CDR1 is LNHNV and CDR2 is YYDKDF (reference sequence). The CDR3 covers 13 residues. The CDR3 reads CVTCRMGTDTQYF. Written as DNA, the CDR3 is TGTGTCACCTGCCGCATGGGCACAGATACGCAGTATTTT.

The chain links TRBV6-6 to TRBJ1-1; D is possibly TRBD1 (6 bases). The CDR3 runs 16 residues. V lost 7 bases and J 1 base, leaving 19 bases between the germline ends. Germline V lookup: CDR1 MNHNY, CDR2 SVGAGI (reference sequence). CDR3 region: CASTTRAGTSNTEAFF. DNA of the CDR3: TGTGCCAGCACCACCCGGGCCGGGACATCGAACACTGAAGCTTTCTTT.

This clonotype came up many times. The rearrangement uses TRBV28 and TRBJ2-4; D is possibly TRBD2 (5 bases). Germline CDR1 is MDHEN and CDR2 is SYDVKM. The CDR3 extends over 21 amino acids. V dropped 2 bases and J dropped 0 bases, with 26 bases sitting between them. CDR3 DNA: TGTGCCAGCAGTTTAAGGAAAAACCAACTTGGCGGGCCCCGAGCCAAAAACATTCAGTACTTC. Translation gives CASSLRKNQLGGPRAKNIQYF.

This clonotype came up many times. This sequence joins TRBV5-1 and TRBJ2-7; 7 nucleotides agree with TRBD1. V was pared by 0 bases and J by 6 bases, with 3 bases of the junction left unmatched. The CDR3 contains 13 residues. Germline-derived CDR1 and CDR2 are SGHRS and YFSETQ. The DNA of the CDR3 is TGCGCCAGCAGCTTGGGGACAGGTGGCGAGCAGTACTTC. Translated: CASSLGTGGEQYF.

The chain employs TRBV20-1 and TRBJ2-3; 11 positions agree with TRBD2. The CDR3 loop spans 16 amino acids. V lost 3 bases, J lost 4 bases, and 9 bases stayed unmatched. Germline V gene data show CDR1 as DFQATT and CDR2 as SNEGSKA (reference sequence). CDR3 amino acids: CSASPLAGGLADTQYF. The CDR3, as DNA: TGCAGTGCTAGCCCGTTAGCGGGGGGGCTAGCAGATACGCAGTATTTT.

This clonotype was picked up a small number of times. This chain connects TRBV6-6 to TRBJ1-1; D is possibly TRBD1 (5 bases). Germline CDR1 is MNHNY and CDR2 is SVGAGI (reference sequence). The CDR3 is 15 residues long. V gave up 5 bases and J gave up 0 bases, with 13 bases separating them. CDR3 sequence reads: CASSRTTAMNTEAFF. The CDR3 DNA reads as TGTGCCAGCAGTCGAACGACAGCCATGAACACTGAAGCTTTCTTT.

In this sample, this clonotype turned up many times. The V gene is TRBV12-3 or TRBV12-4, the J gene TRBJ1-3; D might be TRBD1 (5 bases). Trimming pared 4 bases from V and 4 bases from J, leaving 5 bases between. The CDR3 runs 12 residues. The CDR3 is CASSWTGNTIYF. The CDR3 coding sequence is TGTGCCAGCAGTTGGACAGGAAACACCATATATTTT.

The J gene is TRBJ1-2, the V gene TRBV20-1, with TRBD1 as a possible D gene (5 bases). CDR1 and CDR2 (germline): DFQATT, SNEGSKA (reference sequence). Trimming removed 0 bases from V and 7 bases from J, with 21 bases in between. This CDR3 region has 16 residues. The CDR3 reads CSARDLVGTETAGYTF. CDR3 sequence (DNA): TGCAGTGCTAGAGATTTAGTGGGGACTGAGACGGCTGGCTACACCTTC.

V gene TRBV5-1 combines with J gene TRBJ2-7, with D perhaps TRBD1 or TRBD2 (6 bases each). V lost 3 bases and J 0 bases, leaving 10 bases between the germline ends. The CDR3 runs to 14 residues. CDR1 and CDR2 (germline): SGHRS, YFSETQ. The chain's CDR3 is CASSSQGLSYEQYF. In nucleotides, the CDR3 is TGCGCCAGCAGCTCACAGGGACTCTCCTACGAGCAGTACTTC.